The T cell receptor (beta chain) described here comes from a study of shared clonotypes between healthy human individuals. The protocol was immunoSEQ multiplex PCR, while the TCRdb copy is restricted to in-frame clones and leaves out a portion. The top ten clones hold about 50% of a sample with about 92,000 clones, about 70% of them seen once. Notes on the study in general: Across subsets, estimated richness was generally greater for naive than for memory populations.

Details on this clone: The antigen remains undetermined.

Trimming cost V 8 bases and J 5 bases, with 15 bases left between them. Per germline, CDR1 MNHNY and CDR2 SVGAGI (reference sequence). The CDR3 loop spans 14 amino acids. The sequence derives from a man younger than 40 in good health. The sample consisted of memory CD8+ T cells sorted from blood. Noted subset: CD45RO+ cells pooled with CCR7-negative TemRA cells. The genes are TRBV6-6 and TRBJ1-4, with D possibly TRBD1 on 5 matching bases. DNA for the CDR3: TGTGCCAGCCACCGGGACCCAGACAATGAAAAACTGTTTTTT. Translating it yields CASHRDPDNEKLFF.